This entry describes one T cell receptor beta chain. What it recognizes is unknown. Clones were read by immunoSEQ multiplex PCR, and TCRdb kept only the in-frame ones, dropping some. Seen here are some 130,000 clones, more than 85% observed once, and the top ten hold 5% to 5.5%. These data belong to a study of T cell responses to AZD1222 COVID-19 vaccine. Germline V gene lookup returns CDR1 KGHSH and CDR2 LQKENI. The ends were cut back, 0 bases at V and 4 bases at J, with 6 bases in the middle. This CDR3 comprises 13 residues. Study-wide results and limits: Sampling captured repertoires only after the peak T cell response.

The source is an adult in good health. The V gene is TRBV18, the J gene TRBJ1-1, with D unresolved. The sequencing here drew on peripheral blood, taken on day 0 of AZD1222 vaccination. CDR3 loop: CASSPPVGTEAFF. The CDR3 DNA is TGTGCCAGCTCACCACCTGTGGGCACTGAAGCTTTCTTT.